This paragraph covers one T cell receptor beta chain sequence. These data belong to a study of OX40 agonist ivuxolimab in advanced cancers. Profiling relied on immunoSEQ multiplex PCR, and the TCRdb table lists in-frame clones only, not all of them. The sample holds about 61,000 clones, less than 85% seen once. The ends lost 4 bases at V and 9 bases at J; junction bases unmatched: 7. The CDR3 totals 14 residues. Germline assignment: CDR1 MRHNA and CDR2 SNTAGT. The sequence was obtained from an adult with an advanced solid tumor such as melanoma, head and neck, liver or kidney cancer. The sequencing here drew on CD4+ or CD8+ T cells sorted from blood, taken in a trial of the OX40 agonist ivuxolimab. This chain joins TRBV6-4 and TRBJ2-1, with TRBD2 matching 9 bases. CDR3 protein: CASSVAGTSSEQFF. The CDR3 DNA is TGTGCCAGCAGTGTCGCCGGGACTAGCAGTGAGCAGTTCTTC.